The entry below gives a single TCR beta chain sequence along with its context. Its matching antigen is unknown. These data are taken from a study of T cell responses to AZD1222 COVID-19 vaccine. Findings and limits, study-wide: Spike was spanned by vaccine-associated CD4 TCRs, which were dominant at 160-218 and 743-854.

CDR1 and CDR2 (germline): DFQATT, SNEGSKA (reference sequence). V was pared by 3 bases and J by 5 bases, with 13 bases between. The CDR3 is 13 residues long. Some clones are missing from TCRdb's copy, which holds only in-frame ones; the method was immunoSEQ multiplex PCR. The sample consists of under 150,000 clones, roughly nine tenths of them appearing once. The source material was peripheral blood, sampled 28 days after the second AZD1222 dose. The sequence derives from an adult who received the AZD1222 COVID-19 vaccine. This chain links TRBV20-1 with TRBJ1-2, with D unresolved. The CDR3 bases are TGCAGTGCTAGTCCCGGAGCTGGATATGGCTACACCTTC. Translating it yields CSASPGAGYGYTF.